Presented here are 15 T cell receptor beta chains from one specimen sequenced in a study of cytomegalovirus exposure and HLA in healthy donors. With 60 Vbeta and 13 Jbeta primers, the PCR was carried out. Method: immunoSEQ multiplex PCR; TCRdb's copy keeps in-frame clones and lacks some. The repertoire table contains 55,000 to 75,000 clones. Sequenced sample: PBMCs. These receptors were collected from a male donor in good health and CMV-seronegative.

The rearrangement links TRBV4-2 to TRBJ2-1; 14 bases agree with TRBD2. The CDR3 contains 18 residues. Losses at the gene ends were 4 bases for V and 4 bases for J; bases not matched to a gene: 9. The germline V gene encodes CDR1 LGHNA and CDR2 YNFKEQ. The CDR3 spells CASSPLTSGGDGYNEQFF. As DNA, the CDR3 is TGTGCCAGCAGCCCTCTGACTAGCGGGGGGGATGGTTACAATGAGCAGTTCTTC.

The chain combines TRBV27 with TRBJ1-2; possible D gene TRBD1, 5 bases. The CDR3 spans 14 residues. Deletions cut 2 bases from V and 2 bases from J, with 9 bases between. Germline V gives CDR1 MNHEY, CDR2 SMNVEV (reference sequence). The CDR3: CASSLSGGNYGYTF. The CDR3 DNA reads TGTGCCAGCAGTTTAAGTGGGGGGAACTATGGCTACACCTTC.

The chain's CDR3 is CASSLGWEGRYEQYF. CDR3 nucleotides: TGCGCCAGCAGCTTGGGGTGGGAGGGCCGCTACGAGCAGTACTTC. The chain combines TRBV5-1 with TRBJ2-7, with 7 positions matching TRBD2. Trimming at V came to 0 bases and at J to 3 bases, leaving 6 bases not matched to a gene. Germline V gene sequence: CDR1 SGHRS, CDR2 YFSETQ. The CDR3 consists of 15 residues. Drawing the rest from reference TRBV5-1 and TRBJ2-7, the complete variable domain is KAGVTQTPRYLIKTRGQQVTLSCSPISGHRSVSWYQQTPGQGLQFLFEYFSETQRNKGNFPGRFSGRQFSNSRSEMNVSTLELGDSALYLCASSLGWEGRYEQYFGPGTRLTVT.

The chain has TRBV5-1 and TRBJ2-7, with 7 bases lining up with TRBD1. The V and J ends lost 1 base and 5 bases, in that order; junction bases with no gene match: 3. In germline, CDR1 is SGHRS, CDR2 YFSETQ. The CDR3 extends over 13 amino acids. The CDR3 loop is CASSLNRGHEQYF. CDR3 nucleotide sequence: TGCGCCAGCAGCTTGAACAGGGGTCACGAGCAGTACTTC. The whole variable domain, remainder taken from reference TRBV5-1 and TRBJ2-7, is KAGVTQTPRYLIKTRGQQVTLSCSPISGHRSVSWYQQTPGQGLQFLFEYFSETQRNKGNFPGRFSGRQFSNSRSEMNVSTLELGDSALYLCASSLNRGHEQYFGPGTRLTVT.

The rearrangement joins TRBV9 to TRBJ2-3; maybe TRBD2 (6 bases). The CDR3 loop spans 14 amino acids. Germline CDR1 SGDLS, CDR2 YYNGEE. V was pared by 0 bases and J by 4 bases, with 9 bases between. The CDR3 spells CASSVAGDADTQYF. The CDR3 DNA sequence: TGTGCCAGCAGCGTAGCGGGGGATGCAGATACGCAGTATTTT.

The gene calls are TRBV6-5 and TRBJ1-1; D gene unclear. Germline CDR1 MNHEY, CDR2 SVGAGI. V gave up 0 bases and J gave up 5 bases, with 7 bases separating them. CDR3 length: 13 amino acids. The CDR3 bases are TGTGCCAGCAGTTACTCGAGTGTTACTGAAGCTTTCTTT. It codes for CASSYSSVTEAFF.

The V call is TRBV2, the J call TRBJ1-2; D gene ambiguous. The CDR3 is 14 amino acids. The germline V gene has CDR1 SNHLY and CDR2 FYNNEI. V dropped 4 bases and J dropped 3 bases, with 12 bases sitting between them. This CDR3 reads CASSVQQRDYGYTF. In DNA, the CDR3 is TGTGCCAGCAGTGTCCAACAACGGGACTATGGCTACACCTTC.

CDR3 region: CASSPGMNTEAFF. The CDR3 DNA reads TGTGCCAGCAGCCCTGGCATGAACACTGAAGCTTTCTTT. The rearrangement uses TRBV7-6 and TRBJ1-1, with D uncertain. The V gene lost 5 bases and the J gene lost 0 bases, with 7 bases spanning the gap. CDR1 is SGHVS and CDR2 is FNYEAQ in the germline V gene. This CDR3 is 13 amino acids long. Supplemented by reference TRBV7-6 and TRBJ1-1, the full variable domain reads GAGVSQSPRYKVTKRGQDVALRCDPISGHVSLYWYRQALGQGPEFLTYFNYEAQQDKSGLPNDRFSAERPEGSISTLTIQRTEQRDSAMYRCASSPGMNTEAFFGQGTRLTVV.

V usage is TRBV5-1 and J usage is TRBJ1-5; possibly TRBD1 for D (5 bases). Looked up from germline, CDR1 is SGHRS and CDR2 is YFSETQ. This CDR3 region has 15 residues. The germline V and J ends were trimmed by 1 base and 0 bases, with 8 bases remaining between them. The CDR3 here is CASSLWGDSNQPQHF. CDR3 coding DNA: TGCGCCAGCAGCTTGTGGGGGGATAGCAATCAGCCCCAGCATTTT.

The V call is TRBV13, the J call TRBJ2-5, with 7 bases fitting TRBD1. The CDR3 is made up of 14 amino acids. The ends lost 5 bases at V and 2 bases at J; junction bases unmatched: 5. Per germline, CDR1 PRHDT and CDR2 FYEKMQ (reference sequence). CDR3 nucleotide sequence: TGTGCCAGCAGCACCCAACAGGGGCAAGAGACCCAGTACTTC. This translates into CASSTQQGQETQYF.

This chain links TRBV9 with TRBJ2-1, with D unresolved. V lost 4 bases and J lost 6, with 11 bases in between. The CDR3 has 13 amino acids. The germline gives CDR1 SGDLS, CDR2 YYNGEE. The CDR3 region has the DNA TGTGCCAGCAGCTCTAACCTAGGCAATGAGCAGTTCTTC. It is translated as CASSSNLGNEQFF.

The chain combines TRBV30 with TRBJ2-7, with D possibly being TRBD1 (5 bases). Trimming cost V 4 bases and J 0 bases, with 13 bases left between them. The V gene's germline CDR1 is GTSNPN and CDR2 SVGIG (reference sequence). CDR3 size: 14 residues. In nucleotides, the CDR3 is TGTGCCTGGAAGGCCAGGACAAACTCCTACGAGCAGTACTTC. Protein sequence: CAWKARTNSYEQYF.

The chain joins TRBV11-2 to TRBJ2-7; 8 bases map to TRBD2. V shed 5 bases, J shed 0 bases, and the junction held 12 bases outside the gene matches. The CDR3 is made up of 17 amino acids. Germline CDR1 reads SGHAT; CDR2 reads FQNNGV. The CDR3 reads CASSVGRGAISSYEQYF. The CDR3 nucleotides read TGTGCCAGCAGCGTGGGGCGGGGGGCTATCAGCTCCTACGAGCAGTACTTC. The whole variable domain, remainder taken from reference TRBV11-2 and TRBJ2-7, is EAGVAQSPRYKIIEKRQSVAFWCNPISGHATLYWYQQILGQGPKLLIQFQNNGVVDDSQLPKDRFSAERLKGVDSTLKIQPAKLEDSAVYLCASSVGRGAISSYEQYFGPGTRLTVT.

The CDR3 here is CASSQAGGSITDTQYF. The DNA of the CDR3 is TGCGCCAGCAGCCAAGCGGGCGGGTCGATTACAGATACGCAGTATTTT. V is TRBV4-1 and J is TRBJ2-3; TRBD2 is a possible D gene (5 bases). The CDR3 is 16 amino acids. Germline CDR1 is MGHRA and CDR2 is YSYEKL. Trimming took off 1 base at V and 3 bases at J, with 14 bases between the two ends.

The chain recombines TRBV28 with TRBJ2-1; 7 nucleotides align to TRBD2. The CDR3 loop spans 12 amino acids. V was pared by 5 bases and J by 7 bases, with 2 bases of the junction left unmatched. CDR1 and CDR2 from the germline V gene are MDHEN and SYDVKM. CDR3 protein: CASSSGTNEQFF. DNA for the CDR3: TGTGCCAGCAGTAGCGGGACTAATGAGCAGTTCTTC.